This section outlines one TCR beta chain sequence together with its context. Its antigen is still unknown. This sample stems from a study of CD4 T cells in relation to SARS-CoV-2 and coronaviruses. This table comes from immunoSEQ multiplex PCR, and its TCRdb copy is limited to in-frame clones, with some not included. The table includes about 19,000 clones, around four fifths detected once. The unexposed donors gave CD4+ T cells in about 2011-2018, prior to COVID-19. CD4+ T cells were isolated from the cells after about nine days of culture. Testing used SARS-CoV-2 S/N and four cold-coronavirus spikes on unexposed-donor CD4+ T cells, cells permitting. This sequence was found in a human donor in good health. Sequencing was carried out using CD4+ T cells from PBMCs, cultured in vitro.

This CDR3 is CASSTSPGGAYEQFF. The CDR3, as DNA: TGTGCCAGCAGCACCTCCCCGGGAGGGGCCTATGAGCAGTTCTTC. This sequence joins TRBV9 and TRBJ2-1; 8 positions match TRBD2. CDR1 and CDR2 from the germline V gene are SGDLS and YYNGEE. This CDR3 has 15 residues. V lost 4 bases and J lost 8; bases outside the gene matches: 11.